Listed here are 12 T cell receptor beta chains from one sample, sequenced in a study of breast tumors, draining lymph nodes, adjacent tissues. A single record per CDR3 protein comes from TCRdb applying MiXCR to the multiplex PCR reads. The table has 150,000 to 250,000 distinct CDR3 sequences, around 29% seen once; the top ten hold about 4.5%. Samples came from axillary lymph nodes draining the breast cancer. Sample: axillary lymph node tissue. These receptors all come from a female donor with breast cancer. Some clones in this sample may be carry-over from other donors' samples.

This clonotype came up many times. The chain is built from TRBV11-2 and TRBJ2-2; 8 nucleotides match TRBD2. This CDR3 comprises 14 residues. Germline CDR1 reads SGHAT; CDR2 reads FQNNGV. Trimming took 7 bases from V and 3 from J; bases not matched to a gene: 4. The CDR3 DNA is TGTGCCAGCATCGGGAGGGCACACACCGGGGAGCTGTTTTTT. Its protein product is CASIGRAHTGELFF.

In this sample, this clonotype turned up many times. The chain carries TRBV15 and TRBJ2-5; 7 nucleotides line up with TRBD1. After removal of 3 bases from V and 5 bases from J, the junction contained 18 bases not matched to a gene. Germline assignment: CDR1 LNHNV and CDR2 YYDKDF (reference sequence). The CDR3 length is 18 residues. CDR3 in amino acids: CATSRSTGTAFPKETQYF. CDR3 nucleotide sequence: TGTGCCACCAGCAGGTCAACCGGGACAGCCTTCCCTAAGGAGACCCAGTACTTC.

This clonotype was recorded many times. The chain uses TRBV4-1 and TRBJ2-3, with 11 positions matching TRBD2. The CDR3 totals 18 residues. Germline CDR1 is MGHRA and CDR2 is YSYEKL. The V and J ends lost 0 bases and 4 bases, in that order; junction bases with no gene match: 9. The CDR3 sequence is CASSQESLAGGPPDTQYF. CDR3 coding DNA: TGCGCCAGCAGCCAAGAGTCCTTAGCGGGGGGGCCCCCAGATACGCAGTATTTT.

This clonotype was seen ten or more times. V and J are TRBV11-2 and TRBJ2-4; D call uncertain. This CDR3 is 12 amino acids long. The germline V gene has CDR1 SGHAT and CDR2 FQNNGV. Trimming removed 3 bases at V and 3 bases at J, with 3 bases between. CDR3 in DNA: TGTGCCAGCAGCTTTGGCAAAAACATTCAGTACTTC. It codes for CASSFGKNIQYF. Full variable domain (missing parts from reference TRBV11-2 and TRBJ2-4): EAGVAQSPRYKIIEKRQSVAFWCNPISGHATLYWYQQILGQGPKLLIQFQNNGVVDDSQLPKDRFSAERLKGVDSTLKIQPAKLEDSAVYLCASSFGKNIQYFGAGTRLSVL.

Many counts were recorded for this clonotype. The DNA of the CDR3 is TGTGCCAGCAGCCGACAGGGAACCGCGAACACCGGGGAGCTGTTTTTT. Its translation is CASSRQGTANTGELFF. This chain links TRBV7-3 with TRBJ2-2; TRBD1 matches at 7 bases. The trim removed 5 bases at V and 0 bases at J, leaving 6 bases unmatched. Germline V lookup: CDR1 SGHTA, CDR2 FQGTGA. The length of the CDR3 is 16 residues.

On this clonotype: The CDR3 carries no conserved terminal phenylalanine or tryptophan, so it likely arises from a read error. CDR3: CASSLGGGQPQHL. CDR3 coding DNA: TGTGCCAGCTCACTAGGGGGGGGACAGCCCCAGCATCTT. The J gene is TRBJ1-5, the V gene TRBV18, with D possibly being TRBD1 (6 bases). The CDR3 is 13 amino acids. Germline V lookup: CDR1 KGHSH, CDR2 LQKENI. V was trimmed by 4 bases and J by 7 bases, leaving 11 bases between them.

This clonotype appeared many times. The J gene is TRBJ2-7, the V gene TRBV11-2; TRBD2 aligns across 16 bases. Looked up from germline, CDR1 is SGHAT and CDR2 is FQNNGV. The CDR3 runs 18 residues. V lost 2 bases to trimming and J lost 0 bases; unmatched junction nucleotides: 4. CDR3 in amino acids: CASSLTGTSGGASYEQYF. The CDR3 DNA reads as TGTGCCAGCAGCTTAACCGGGACTAGCGGGGGGGCCTCCTACGAGCAGTACTTC.

The DNA of the CDR3 is TGTGCCAGCAGCTTAATTTCCGGGACAGCTTCCTACAATGAGCAGTTCTTC. Protein: CASSLISGTASYNEQFF. The rearrangement joins TRBV13 to TRBJ2-1; 7 positions match TRBD1. The germline gives CDR1 PRHDT, CDR2 FYEKMQ (reference sequence). Losses at the gene ends were 2 bases for V and 1 base for J; bases not matched to a gene: 8. The length of the CDR3 is 17 residues.

This clonotype was observed many times. The gene calls are TRBV7-9 and TRBJ2-7; D ambiguous. Germline CDR1 SEHNR, CDR2 FQNEAQ (reference sequence). The CDR3 runs to 11 residues. Trimming took 1 base from V and 6 from J, leaving 4 bases between them. The CDR3 DNA reads TGTGCCAGCAGCTTAGAGTTCGAGCAGTACTTC. Protein sequence: CASSLEFEQYF.

The chain couples TRBV16 to TRBJ2-2; D not certain. Trimming pared 9 bases from V and 7 bases from J, leaving 15 bases between. There are 13 residues in the CDR3. From germline, CDR1 is KGHSY and CDR2 FQNENV. This CDR3 is CASQEHYIGELFF. The CDR3 nucleotides read TGTGCCAGTCAGGAACATTACATCGGGGAGCTGTTTTTT.

This clonotype has ten or more counts. Germline and junction disagree at one end, which may indicate a read error. Written as DNA, the CDR3 is TGTGCCTGCAGCTTAGCTCCGGGACAGATTGACTATGGCTACACCTTC. Translating gives CACSLAPGQIDYGYTF. The chain uses TRBV7-9 and TRBJ1-2; 7 nucleotides agree with TRBD1. The CDR3 has 16 residues. Germline V gives CDR1 SEHNR, CDR2 FQNEAQ (reference sequence).

Comment on this clonotype: This may come from a read error, since a much larger clone is one base off. The chain links TRBV3-1 to TRBJ2-2; D ambiguous. This CDR3 is 14 amino acids long. Germline V gene sequence: CDR1 LGHDT, CDR2 YNNKEL (reference sequence). In nucleotides, the CDR3 is TGTCCCAGCAGCCGTAACACTAACACCGGGGAGCTGTTTTTT. Its protein product is CPSSRNTNTGELFF.